Presented here are 7 T cell receptor beta chains from one specimen sequenced in a study of cytomegalovirus exposure and HLA in healthy donors. 60 Vbeta and 13 Jbeta primers were used in PCR. Libraries were prepared by immunoSEQ multiplex PCR; TCRdb keeps only in-frame clonotypes and omits some of them. The table includes over 100,000 clones, about 60% detected once. Specimen: PBMCs. These receptors were collected from a woman aged 25 to 39 in good health and CMV-seronegative.

The genes are TRBV7-9 and TRBJ2-3; 7 positions agree with TRBD2. V gave up 5 bases and J gave up 0 bases; unmatched junction bases: 8. The CDR3 has 16 amino acids. CDR1 and CDR2 from the germline V gene are SEHNR and FQNEAQ (reference sequence). CDR3 loop: CASSLWSGASTDTQYF. CDR3 nucleotide sequence: TGTGCCAGCAGCCTCTGGAGCGGGGCGAGCACAGATACGCAGTATTTT. Full variable domain (rest looked up from reference TRBV7-9 and TRBJ2-3): DTGVSQNPRHKITKRGQNVTFRCDPISEHNRLYWYRQTLGQGPEFLTYFQNEAQLEKSRLLSDRFSAERPKGSFSTLEIQRTEQGDSAMYLCASSLWSGASTDTQYFGPGTRLTVL.

This chain uses TRBV5-4 with TRBJ2-5, with 8 bases identical to TRBD2. Germline V gene sequence: CDR1 SGHNT, CDR2 YYREEE (reference sequence). The CDR3 has 17 amino acids. V was pared by 3 bases and J by 1 base, with 11 bases of the junction left unmatched. CDR3 in DNA: TGTGCCAGCAGCTCACCGGGGGGGCGGTGGGCCCAAGAGACCCAGTACTTC. It specifies CASSSPGGRWAQETQYF.

V gene TRBV7-9 combines with J gene TRBJ2-3; D perhaps matches TRBD2 (6 bases). The CDR3 loop spans 14 amino acids. Germline values: CDR1 SEHNR, CDR2 FQNEAQ (reference sequence). V gave up 4 bases and J gave up 7 bases, with 15 bases separating them. The CDR3 reads CASSSGGIVNTQYF. CDR3 sequence (DNA): TGTGCCAGCAGCTCTGGGGGGATTGTAAATACGCAGTATTTT. Complete variable domain (other parts from reference TRBV7-9 and TRBJ2-3): DTGVSQNPRHKITKRGQNVTFRCDPISEHNRLYWYRQTLGQGPEFLTYFQNEAQLEKSRLLSDRFSAERPKGSFSTLEIQRTEQGDSAMYLCASSSGGIVNTQYFGPGTRLTVL.

This sequence joins TRBV14 and TRBJ1-1; no firm D call. The length of the CDR3 is 13 residues. With 2 bases removed from V and 3 bases from J, the gap between germline ends came to 7 bases. Germline CDR1 and CDR2: SGHDN and FVKESK. The chain's CDR3 is CASSQNLDTEAFF. The CDR3 DNA sequence: TGTGCCAGCAGCCAAAATCTTGACACTGAAGCTTTCTTT.

CDR3 loop: CASSSQTLNTEAFF. In DNA, the CDR3 is TGCGCCAGCAGCTCCCAAACTCTGAACACTGAAGCTTTCTTT. The chain joins TRBV5-1 to TRBJ1-1; D not certain. CDR1 and CDR2 (germline): SGHRS, YFSETQ. V was trimmed by 3 bases and J by 0 bases, leaving 9 bases between them. The CDR3 extends over 14 amino acids.

The table lists this clone with a few counts. The chain joins TRBV15 to TRBJ2-5, with no clear D. CDR3 length equals 12 residues. CDR1 and CDR2 (germline): LNHNV, YYDKDF (reference sequence). V lost 4 bases and J 2 bases, leaving 5 bases between the germline ends. In nucleotides, the CDR3 is TGTGCCACCAGCAATCTTCAAGAGACCCAGTACTTC. Residues: CATSNLQETQYF.

This chain connects TRBV7-2 to TRBJ2-5, with 13 bases aligning to TRBD2. The V gene's germline CDR1 is SGHTA and CDR2 FQGNSA. After removal of 3 bases from V and 5 bases from J, the junction contained 3 bases not matched to a gene. The CDR3 is 15 residues long. The CDR3 DNA reads TGTGCCAGCAGCTTTACTAGCGGGAGGGGGGAGACCCAGTACTTC. It codes for CASSFTSGRGETQYF.